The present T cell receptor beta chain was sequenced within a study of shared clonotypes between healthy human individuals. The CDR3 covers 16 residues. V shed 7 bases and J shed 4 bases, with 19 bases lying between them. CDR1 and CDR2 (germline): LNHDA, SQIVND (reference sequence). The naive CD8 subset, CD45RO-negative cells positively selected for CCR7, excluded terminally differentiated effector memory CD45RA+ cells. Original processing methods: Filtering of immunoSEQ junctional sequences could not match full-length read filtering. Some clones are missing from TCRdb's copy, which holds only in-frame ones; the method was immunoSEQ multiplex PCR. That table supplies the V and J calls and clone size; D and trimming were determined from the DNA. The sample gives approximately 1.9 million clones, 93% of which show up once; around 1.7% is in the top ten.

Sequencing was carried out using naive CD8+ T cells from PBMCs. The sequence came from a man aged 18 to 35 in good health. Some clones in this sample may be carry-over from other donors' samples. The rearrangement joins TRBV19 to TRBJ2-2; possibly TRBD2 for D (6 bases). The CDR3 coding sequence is TGTGCCAGTATGCGCGGAAGACTAGGCGGCACCGGGGAGCTGTTTTTT. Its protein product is CASMRGRLGGTGELFF. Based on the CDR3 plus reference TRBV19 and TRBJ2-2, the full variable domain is DGGITQSPKYLFRKEGQNVTLSCEQNLNHDAMYWYRQDPGQGLRLIYYSQIVNDFQKGDIAEGYSVSREKKESFPLTVTSAQKNPTAFYLCASMRGRLGGTGELFFGEGSRLTVL.